A selection of T cell receptor beta chains follows, all from one sample in a study of blood T cells in healthy people across ages. TCRdb redid the calling of the 5' RACE reads with MiXCR, one entry per CDR3 protein. The data contain 850,000 to 1,000,000 distinct CDR3 sequences, around 49% of them seen just once; the ten biggest clones take up under 15%. What was sequenced was blood. All receptors come from a man aged 30 to 45 in good health. Each CDR3 is given with its conserved first and last residue. D genes are given only for firm matches. Size tells how often a clone was seen (once, few, many) or the class of an expanded clone, and some rows leave it out.

.	TRBD2	TRBV11-2	TRBJ2-3	TGTGCCAGCAGGCCGGCGGGCGGGGGGGCCGCAGATACGCAGTATTTT	CASRPAGGGAADTQYF
.	.	TRBV7-9	TRBJ2-5	TGTGCCAGCAGTGAGGGAACCCAAGAGACCCAGTACTTC	CASSEGTQETQYF
few	.	TRBV7-9	TRBJ1-6	TGTGCCAGCAGCGTAGGAGGGACGAGTTCACCCCTCCACTTT	CASSVGGTSSPLHF
many	.	TRBV4-2	TRBJ1-5	TGTGCCAGCAGCCAAGATCTAGGAACCAATCAGCCCCAGCATTTT	CASSQDLGTNQPQHF
.	TRBD2	TRBV11-3	TRBJ2-1	TGTGCCAGCAGCCCTGGACTAGCGAACAATAAGCAGTTCTTC	CASSPGLANNKQFF
.	.	TRBV21-1	TRBJ2-1	TGTGCCAGCAGCAAACTAGCCTCTATCTCCTGCAATGAGCAGTTCTTC	CASSKLASISCNEQFF
.	.	TRBV12-3/TRBV12-4	TRBJ2-3	TGTGCCAGCAGGAAACAGGGCACAGATACGCAGTATTTT	CASRKQGTDTQYF
.	.	TRBV4-1	TRBJ2-1	TGCGCCAGCAGCCAACCGTTCGATGCTGAGCAGTTCTTC	CASSQPFDAEQFF
.	TRBD1	TRBV7-2	TRBJ1-2	TGTGCCAGCAGCGAACGGACAGGGCACTATGGCTACACCTTC	CASSERTGHYGYTF
few	TRBD2	TRBV29-1	TRBJ2-1	TGCAGCGTTACTACTAGCGCGGGCTCCTACAATGAGCAGTTCTTC	CSVTTSAGSYNEQFF
.	TRBD2	TRBV27	TRBJ2-1	TGTGCCGGCAGCCAATTTATACTAGCGGGATACAATGAGCAGTTCTTC	CAGSQFILAGYNEQFF
few	.	TRBV29-1	TRBJ2-5	TGCAGCGTTGAAAGTTGGGTCAGTCAAGAGACCCAGTACTTC	CSVESWVSQETQYF
.	TRBD2	TRBV2	TRBJ2-7	TGTGCCAGCAGTGATTCGGGGGGGGGCTACGAGCAGTACTTC	CASSDSGGGYEQYF
.	.	TRBV9	TRBJ2-3	TGTGCCAGCAGCTCTACCCCGGGTAGCACAGATACGCAGTATTTT	CASSSTPGSTDTQYF
many	.	TRBV20-1	TRBJ2-3	TGCAGTGCCATGCTCCCTGCTAGCGGCACAGATACGCAGTATTTT	CSAMLPASGTDTQYF
.	TRBD2	TRBV7-2	TRBJ2-3	TGTGCCAGCAGCATGGGACTAGCGGGAGATACGCAGTATTTT	CASSMGLAGDTQYF